A selection of T cell receptor beta chains follows, all from one sample in a study of metastatic and nonmetastatic thyroid tumors. Via MiXCR, TCRdb re-called the PCR reads. The sample records about 15,000 clones, about 34% being singletons. The sample comprised tumor tissue. The receptor source for this set is a male donor with papillary thyroid cancer or a benign thyroid nodule (not recorded which). Some clones in this sample may be carry-over from other donors' samples. Each CDR3 is given with its conserved first and last residue. D genes are given only for firm matches. Size is omitted from some rows. Given values are once, few, many or a class for expanded clones.

>TRBV20-1|TRBJ1-2|-|-
TGCAGCTGTGGGTCGAACTATGGCTACACCTTC
CSCGSNYGYTF
>TRBV6-2/TRBV6-3|TRBJ1-5|-|few
TGTGCCAGCAGCCACCTTGGAGGGCTGGGGAATCAGCCCCAACATTTT
CASSHLGGLGNQPQHF
>TRBV3-1|TRBJ2-1|-|large
TGTGCCAGCAGCCAACACCCCTCGGAGCAGTTCTTC
CASSQHPSEQFF
>TRBV28|TRBJ1-6|-|once
TGTGCCAGCAGACGCCCGGGGAGCTCCTATAATCCTCCCCTCCACTTT
CASRRPGSSYNPPLHF
>TRBV18|TRBJ2-7|-|once
TGTGCCAGCTCACCTTACACTGACCTCACCTACGAGCAGTACTTC
CASSPYTDLTYEQYF
>TRBV2|TRBJ1-1|-|many
TGTGCCAGCAGTAGAGCAGGAGCCATGAACACTGAAGCTTTCTTT
CASSRAGAMNTEAFF
>TRBV11-1|TRBJ2-1|-|-
TGCGCCAGCAGCGCACCGCGTATCCCCGATTTGGGTGAGCAGTTCTTC
CASSAPRIPDLGEQFF
>TRBV2|TRBJ2-5|TRBD2|-
TGTGCCAGCAGTGATCGCGGGAGGGCCCGGGAGACCCAGTACTTC
CASSDRGRARETQYF
>TRBV5-1|TRBJ1-1|TRBD1|-
TGCGCCAGCTCCCCTTACAGGGGAGGTTTGAACACTGAAGCTTTCTTT
CASSPYRGGLNTEAFF
>TRBV2|TRBJ2-2|TRBD2|-
TGTGCCAGTAGTGGGCTAGCGGCGTCGGTCGGGGAGCTGTTTTTT
CASSGLAASVGELFF
>TRBV20-1|TRBJ2-1|TRBD2|-
TGCAGTGCTAGAGCGGCGGGAGGGCCATCTCTGTCGCAGTTCTTC
CSARAAGGPSLSQFF
>TRBV5-1|TRBJ2-7|-|once
TGCGCCAGCAGCATTATCGGGAGCGACGAGCAGTACTTC
CASSIIGSDEQYF
>TRBV28|TRBJ2-7|TRBD2|few
TGTGCCAGCAGTGGAATTGGACTAGCGGGAGACTACGAGCAGTACTTC
CASSGIGLAGDYEQYF
>TRBV10-3|TRBJ1-2|TRBD1|-
TGTGCCATCAGACAAGAGGGACAGCCCTACACCTTC
CAIRQEGQPYTF
>TRBV20-1|TRBJ2-1|TRBD2|many
TGCAGTGCTAGAGCTAGGACTAGCGGGGGCCACAATGAGCAGTTCTTC
CSARARTSGGHNEQFF
>TRBV5-6|TRBJ2-6|-|many
TGTGCCAGCAGCTTTCGGGTCTCTGGGGCCAACGTCCTGACTTTC
CASSFRVSGANVLTF
>TRBV28|TRBJ2-1|-|many
TGTGCCAGCAGGGTCTCCGCGGGGGAGCAGTTCTTC
CASRVSAGEQFF
>TRBV6-1|TRBJ1-2|TRBD1|-
TGTGCCAGCAACGTCTCCCCGCAGGGGGGGAACTATGGCTACACCTTC
CASNVSPQGGNYGYTF
>TRBV11-1|TRBJ2-7|-|-
TGTGCCAGCATCTCCGGAGGGAGTATCTGGACCTACGAGCAGTACTTC
CASISGGSIWTYEQYF
>TRBV3-1|TRBJ2-2|-|-
TGTGCCAGCAGCCGCCGGGCCAAAGGCGTCTGGGAGCTGTTTTTT
CASSRRAKGVWELFF
>TRBV13|TRBJ1-6|TRBD1|-
TGTGCCAGCAGCGCCCCCGGGGACAGGGGTGACTCACCCCTCCACTTT
CASSAPGDRGDSPLHF
>TRBV6-1|TRBJ2-2|-|few
TGTGCCAGCAGTTTTACCGTTTCCCTGGGAGCTGTTTTT
CASSFTVSLGAVF
>TRBV7-9|TRBJ1-2|-|-
TGTGGCAGCAGCACTGTAGGCTATGGCTACACCTTC
CGSSTVGYGYTF
>TRBV20-1|TRBJ1-2|TRBD1|-
TGCAGTGCTAATCAGCCTCCGGGACAGGGTACGACAGCTTATGGCTACACCTTC
CSANQPPGQGTTAYGYTF
>TRBV6-1|TRBJ1-1|TRBD1|few
TGTGCCAGCAGTGACCGACAGGGACGGAGCACTGAAGCTTTATTT
CASSDRQGRSTEALF
>TRBV6-1|TRBJ2-7|TRBD1|-
TGTGCCAGCAGACCCCCCGGGACAGGAAAATACGAGCAGTACTTC
CASRPPGTGKYEQYF
>TRBV6-1|TRBJ2-1|-|-
TGTGCCAGCAGTGATACAGGTGAAGTAGATGAGCAGTTCTTC
CASSDTGEVDEQFF
>TRBV5-1|TRBJ2-3|TRBD1|many
TGCGCCAGCAAACTACAGGGGTTGGCAGATACGCAGTATTTT
CASKLQGLADTQYF
>TRBV13|TRBJ1-2|-|medium-sized
TGTGCCAGCAGCAGAGGGAGGGGGGGCGTTTTGAGCTACACCTTC
CASSRGRGGVLSYTF
>TRBV13|TRBJ2-7|-|-
TGTTCCAGCGGGAAACCGGGACAGCCCTACGAGCAGTACTTC
CSSGKPGQPYEQYF
>TRBV13|TRBJ2-7|-|many
TGTGCCAGCAGCTTATTGAGCTACGAGCAGTACTTC
CASSLLSYEQYF
>TRBV10-2|TRBJ1-2|TRBD1|many
TGCGCCAGCAGCTCTGGACAGGGCCACTATGGCTACACCTTC
CASSSGQGHYGYTF
>TRBV5-1|TRBJ2-6|-|-
TGCGCCAGCAGCTTGGCCTGGGCGCCTGGGGCCAACGTCCTGACTTTC
CASSLAWAPGANVLTF
>TRBV28|TRBJ1-6|TRBD1|medium-sized
TGTGCCAGCAGAGAGGACAGGGATTCACCCCTCCACTTT
CASREDRDSPLHF
>TRBV11-3|TRBJ2-1|-|many
TGTGCCAGCAGCTTTGGGGACCCAGGTGGCAATGAGCAGTTCTTC
CASSFGDPGGNEQFF
>TRBV28|TRBJ1-3|-|few
TGTGCCAGCAGTTTCTCCCTAGGGGTATCTGGAAACACCATATATTTT
CASSFSLGVSGNTIYF
>TRBV28|TRBJ1-1|TRBD1|many
TGTGCCAGCAGTTTGGTTGACAGGGGTGAAGCTTTCTTT
CASSLVDRGEAFF
>TRBV19|TRBJ2-1|-|few
TGTGCCAGTAGTGAAGGGGATGAGCAGTTCTTC
CASSEGDEQFF
>TRBV4-1|TRBJ2-1|-|-
TGCGCCAGCAGCCAAGAAGTTAGGGCGTTCTACAATGAGCAGTTCTTC
CASSQEVRAFYNEQFF
>TRBV5-5|TRBJ1-2|TRBD1|-
TGTGCCAGCAGCTCCGGGACAGGGCGATATGGCTACACCTTC
CASSSGTGRYGYTF
>TRBV14|TRBJ2-3|TRBD2|few
TGTGCCAGCAGCCAAGACGTAACTAGCGGACTCACAGATACGCAGTATTTT
CASSQDVTSGLTDTQYF
>TRBV18|TRBJ2-3|-|-
TGTGCCAGCTCACAGGACTACCTTAGCACAGATACGCAGTATTTT
CASSQDYLSTDTQYF
>TRBV13|TRBJ1-1|TRBD1|-
TGTGCCAGCAGCCTATCCATGGGGACAGGGGGCATAGCCCCCAGGTGGACTGAAGCCTTCTTT
CASSLSMGTGGIAPRWTEAFF
>TRBV28|TRBJ2-7|TRBD1|-
TGTGCCAGCAGTTTAGATAGGGGGCAAAGTCGGAGCTACGAGCAGTACTTC
CASSLDRGQSRSYEQYF
>TRBV9|TRBJ1-1|TRBD1|many
TGTGCCAGCAGCGTGGGGACAGGGGGAGGCACTGAAGCTTTCTTT
CASSVGTGGGTEAFF
>TRBV5-1|TRBJ2-3|-|many
TGCGCCAGCAGCTTGGAACAGATCACAGATACGCAGTATTTT
CASSLEQITDTQYF
>TRBV4-2|TRBJ2-7|TRBD2|-
TGTGCCAGCAGCCAAGAGAACAGCGGGGCCTACGAGCAGTACTTC
CASSQENSGAYEQYF